This T cell receptor beta chain was recorded in a study of shared clonotypes between healthy human individuals. Overall study: The cohort comprised a couple of women and a few men. Their ages spanned 18 to 49 years.

This clone has only a few counts. No antigen is known for it. V lost 10 bases, J lost 6 bases, and 16 bases lay in between. Germline CDR1 is MDHEN and CDR2 is SYDVKM. The CDR3 runs 13 residues. Study conclusions and caveats: Against clonotypes common to all four donors, non-shared ones had lower generation probabilities. Naive subsets typically showed greater estimated richness than memory subsets.

Every contributor of samples was a Caucasian grown-up residing in Nashville, Tennessee. Only in-frame clones appear in the TCRdb table, and some are missing; sequencing was by immunoSEQ multiplex PCR. Among approximately 980,000 clones listed, more than 75% were seen once. The rearrangement joins TRBV28 to TRBJ1-5; D gene uncertain. The TCR was taken from a man younger than 35 in good health. Sequenced sample: memory CD4+ T cells sorted from blood. As for subset: CD45RA-negative fraction. The CDR3 bases are TGTGCCACCTCTCGGGTCCAAGGTCAGCCCCAGCATTTT. The encoded protein is CATSRVQGQPQHF. Together with reference TRBV28 and TRBJ1-5, the CDR3 gives the full variable domain: DVKVTQSSRYLVKRTGEKVFLECVQDMDHENMFWYRQDPGLGLRLIYFSYDVKMKEKGDIPEGYSVSREKKERFSLILESASTNQTSMYLCATSRVQGQPQHFGDGTRLSIL.